This entry lists 24 T cell receptor beta chains sequenced from one sample in a study of identical twins. A single record per CDR3 protein comes from TCRdb applying MiXCR to the 5' RACE reads. This sample carries some 660,000 distinct CDR3 sequences, over 8.5% of them seen once, and the ten largest clones take 0.75% to 1%. The data were also submitted as part of a second study, on yellow fever vaccine responses in identical twins.

The sequenced material came from PBMCs. Receptors originate from a woman younger than 35 in good health.

In its sample, this clonotype was seen a few times. The V call is TRBV20-1, the J call TRBJ2-4, with TRBD2 identical over 13 bases. Germline assignment: CDR1 DFQATT and CDR2 SNEGSKA (reference sequence). J was trimmed by 3 bases and V by 5 bases; bases with no gene match: 4. CDR3 length equals 15 residues. CDR3 bases: TGCAGTGCTCGGGGACTAGCGGGGATCAAAAACATTCAGTACTTC. It encodes CSARGLAGIKNIQYF.

V usage is TRBV10-2 and J usage is TRBJ2-1; D ambiguous. Germline V CDR1 and CDR2: WSHSY, SAAADI. The germline V and J ends were trimmed by 3 bases and 0 bases, with 12 bases remaining between them. The CDR3 contains 16 residues. The CDR3 nucleotides read TGCGCCAGCAGTGATCAGGTCTGGAGCTCCTACAATGAGCAGTTCTTC. Encoded protein: CASSDQVWSSYNEQFF.

The chain carries TRBV29-1 and TRBJ2-7; perhaps TRBD1 as D (5 bases). Trimming left V 2 bases short and J 3 bases short, with 20 bases between. Germline-derived CDR1 and CDR2 are SQVTM and ANQGSEA. There are 16 residues in the CDR3. CDR3 amino acids: CSVEITEKGHDYEQYF. DNA for the CDR3: TGCAGCGTTGAAATAACTGAGAAAGGACATGACTACGAGCAGTACTTC.

The CDR3 here is CASSLGGYGGNQPQHF. CDR3 coding DNA: TGTGCCAGCAGTTTAGGAGGTTACGGGGGCAATCAGCCCCAGCATTTT. This chain connects TRBV28 to TRBJ1-5; D is unclear. CDR3 length: 16 amino acids. Trimming took 2 bases from V and 2 from J, leaving 13 bases between them. CDR1 and CDR2 from the germline V gene are MDHEN and SYDVKM.

The table lists this clonotype with many counts. The chain joins TRBV4-1 to TRBJ2-7; the match to TRBD2 covers 7 bases. This CDR3 has 19 residues. V lost 0 bases, J lost 0 bases, and 14 bases stayed unmatched. Germline V gives CDR1 MGHRA, CDR2 YSYEKL. The DNA for the CDR3 is TGCGCCAGCAGCCAAGATGGGCGCGGGAGCGACCGTAGCTCCTACGAGCAGTACTTC. Protein: CASSQDGRGSDRSSYEQYF.

This clonotype has just a few counts. The CDR3 protein is CASSHPRDRGNTGELFF. The DNA of the CDR3 is TGCGCCAGCAGCCATCCCCGGGACAGGGGTAACACCGGGGAGCTGTTTTTT. The V gene is TRBV4-1, the J gene TRBJ2-2, with 10 bases that match TRBD1. The CDR3 sequence is 17 residues long. The junction had 6 bases not matched to a gene; V was cut back by 3 bases and J by 2 bases. CDR1 and CDR2 from the germline V gene are MGHRA and YSYEKL.

This clonotype occurred many times. The gene calls are TRBV12-3 or TRBV12-4 and TRBJ1-5; maybe TRBD1 (5 bases). The CDR3 covers 14 residues. The V gene lost 7 bases and the J gene lost 7 bases, with 17 bases spanning the gap. As DNA, the CDR3 is TGTGCCAGCAACAAATGGGATGGGGGACAGCCCCAGCATTTT. Its translation is CASNKWDGGQPQHF.

This clonotype was counted many times. The rearrangement joins TRBV28 to TRBJ2-1; weak D call: TRBD1 (5 bases). CDR1 and CDR2 from the germline V gene are MDHEN and SYDVKM. This CDR3 region has 15 residues. Between the trimmed V and J ends, which lost 5 bases and 6 bases, there was a span of 17 bases. DNA of the CDR3: TGTGCCAGCAGTGGCAGGGCGATATCACGCAATGAGCAGTTCTTC. Amino acids: CASSGRAISRNEQFF.

This clonotype was counted between two and nine times. V is TRBV7-8 and J is TRBJ2-7; 7 positions agree with TRBD1. The length of the CDR3 is 16 residues. Trimming took 3 bases from V and 1 from J; bases not matched to a gene: 9. The germline V gene has CDR1 SGHVS and CDR2 FQNEAQ. Here the CDR3 DNA reads TGTGCCAGCAGCTTTCTTGGGACAGCTGATTCCTACGAGCAGTACTTC. Translating gives CASSFLGTADSYEQYF.

The chain combines TRBV4-3 with TRBJ2-7; 12 positions match TRBD2. J was trimmed by 7 bases and V by 2 bases; bases with no gene match: 15. This CDR3 has 18 residues. Germline values: CDR1 LGHNA, CDR2 YSLEER. CDR3 sequence: CASSQSHGLAGGPREQYF. The CDR3 DNA follows: TGCGCCAGCAGCCAATCACATGGGCTAGCGGGAGGGCCGCGGGAGCAGTACTTC.

The V and J genes are TRBV10-3 and TRBJ2-2; D might be TRBD1 (5 bases). Trimming stripped 9 bases from V and 0 bases from J, with 11 bases between. Germline V gene lookup returns CDR1 ENHRY and CDR2 SYGVKD. This CDR3 has 14 residues. The chain's CDR3 is CAMGPGPNTGELFF. The CDR3, as DNA: TGTGCCATGGGGCCGGGCCCGAACACCGGGGAGCTGTTTTTT.

This clonotype was seen only a few times. This chain links TRBV18 with TRBJ2-5, with unresolved D. CDR1 and CDR2 from the germline V gene are KGHSH and LQKENI. The V gene lost 0 bases and the J gene lost 1 base, with 6 bases spanning the gap. The CDR3 is 14 residues long. The CDR3 reads CASSPPSIQETQYF. CDR3 nucleotide sequence: TGTGCCAGCTCACCACCTAGCATCCAAGAGACCCAGTACTTC.

At least ten counts were recorded for this clonotype. V usage is TRBV11-2 and J usage is TRBJ2-3, with 9 bases that match TRBD2. CDR3 length: 17 amino acids. J was trimmed by 2 bases and V by 5 bases; bases with no gene match: 11. Germline V gene sequence: CDR1 SGHAT, CDR2 FQNNGV. The CDR3 region is CASSDKRLADHTDTQYF. The CDR3 DNA sequence: TGTGCCAGCAGCGATAAACGACTAGCGGACCACACAGATACGCAGTATTTT.

The rearrangement joins TRBV24-1 to TRBJ1-6; no reliable D call. This CDR3 region has 15 residues. Germline V gives CDR1 KGHDR, CDR2 SFDVKD. Between the trimmed V and J ends, which lost 4 bases and 7 bases, there was a span of 13 bases. CDR3 residues: CATSDYRAPNSPLHF. CDR3 in DNA: TGTGCCACCAGTGACTACCGGGCCCCCAATTCACCCCTCCACTTT.

This clonotype was seen only a few times. This sequence joins TRBV15 and TRBJ2-7; the D gene is possibly TRBD2 (6 bases). The CDR3 contains 16 residues. Germline CDR1 and CDR2: LNHNV and YYDKDF (reference sequence). The ends were cut back, 0 bases at V and 1 base at J, with 13 bases in the middle. This chain's CDR3 is CATSRDGRDGSYEQYF. CDR3 in DNA: TGTGCCACCAGCAGAGATGGGCGGGATGGGTCCTACGAGCAGTACTTC.

The V gene is TRBV4-3, the J gene TRBJ1-1; D gene uncertain. V lost 0 bases and J lost 0, with 8 bases in between. This CDR3 region has 15 residues. Germline V gene lookup returns CDR1 LGHNA and CDR2 YSLEER. The CDR3 protein is CASSQDKSLNTEAFF. For the CDR3, the DNA is TGCGCCAGCAGCCAAGATAAGAGCTTGAACACTGAAGCTTTCTTT.

This clonotype has ten or more counts. The CDR3 reads CASSLRLAGVAGYNEQFF. CDR3 in DNA: TGCGCCAGCAGCCTACGACTAGCGGGAGTAGCGGGCTACAATGAGCAGTTCTTC. The chain joins TRBV4-3 to TRBJ2-1, with 12 nucleotides matching TRBD2. Unmatched junction bases numbered 10, after V lost 4 bases and J lost 3 bases. The CDR3 sequence is 18 residues long. Germline assignment: CDR1 LGHNA and CDR2 YSLEER.

The chain recombines TRBV7-2 with TRBJ2-3, with D uncertain. This CDR3 has 15 amino acids. The V gene's germline CDR1 is SGHTA and CDR2 FQGNSA. V was trimmed by 4 bases and J by 1 base, leaving 12 bases between them. The CDR3, as DNA: TGTGCCAGCAGCTCGATTTACCGGGGCACAGATACGCAGTATTTT. Translating it yields CASSSIYRGTDTQYF.

This clonotype has a handful of counts. This rearrangement joins TRBV6-1 to TRBJ2-1; D is possibly TRBD1 (5 bases). V lost 8 bases, J lost 7 bases, and 15 bases lay in between. This CDR3 contains 13 residues. Germline CDR1 reads MNHNS; CDR2 reads SASEGT. Here the CDR3 DNA reads TGTGCCAGCTCCTCCGCCCGGACAAATGAGCAGTTCTTC. It specifies CASSSARTNEQFF.

The chain uses TRBV4-3 and TRBJ2-5; D not certain. CDR1 and CDR2 from the germline V gene are LGHNA and YSLEER. This CDR3 is built from 13 residues. The germline V and J ends were trimmed by 6 bases and 4 bases, with 12 bases remaining between them. The CDR3 DNA follows: TGCGCCAGCAGTCGGGCGGTGGGAGAGACCCAGTACTTC. This encodes CASSRAVGETQYF.

The CDR3 protein is CASSWDWDTGELFF. In DNA, the CDR3 is TGCGCCAGCAGTTGGGATTGGGACACCGGGGAGCTGTTTTTT. The chain employs TRBV5-1 and TRBJ2-2; D not certain. The CDR3 is 14 amino acids. Deletions cut 5 bases from V and 3 bases from J, with 11 bases between. Per germline, CDR1 SGHRS and CDR2 YFSETQ.

This clonotype was observed a handful of times. The chain employs TRBV20-1 and TRBJ2-1, with 8 bases identical to TRBD2. The CDR3 consists of 14 residues. Trimming took 2 bases from V and 9 from J; bases not matched to a gene: 9. From germline, CDR1 is DFQATT and CDR2 SNEGSKA (reference sequence). The CDR3 DNA sequence: TGCAGTGCTAGATCCTCGGGGGGGCTCGGTGAGCAGTTCTTC. Its translation is CSARSSGGLGEQFF.

This clonotype showed up just a few times. The V gene is TRBV12-3 or TRBV12-4, the J gene TRBJ2-7; D is unresolved. The ends were cut back, 0 bases at V and 1 base at J, with 7 bases in the middle. The CDR3 totals 14 residues. The CDR3 nucleotides are TGTGCCAGCAGTTTAGCGCAGAAATCCTACGAGCAGTACTTC. It translates to CASSLAQKSYEQYF.

This clonotype showed up many times. This chain connects TRBV7-2 to TRBJ2-5; tentative D call: TRBD2 (5 bases). The CDR3 loop spans 14 amino acids. V shed 0 bases and J shed 5 bases, with 10 bases lying between them. Germline-derived CDR1 and CDR2 are SGHTA and FQGNSA. The CDR3 reads CASSLARRGETQYF. The CDR3 coding sequence is TGTGCCAGCAGCTTAGCTAGGCGAGGGGAGACCCAGTACTTC. The complete variable domain, with remaining parts taken from reference TRBV7-2 and TRBJ2-5, reads GAGVSQSPSNKVTEKGKDVELRCDPISGHTALYWYRQSLGQGLEFLIYFQGNSAPDKSGLPSDRFSAERTGGSVSTLTIQRTQQEDSAVYLCASSLARRGETQYFGPGTRLLVL.